The 3 T cell receptor beta chains listed next were all sequenced from one sample in a study of shared clonotypes between healthy human individuals. Some clones are missing from TCRdb's copy, which holds only in-frame ones; the method was immunoSEQ multiplex PCR. The data hold about 1,500,000 clones, with around 95% observed a single time. The sequencing input was naive CD4+ T cells sorted from blood. Subset specified: CD45RA+ positively selected. These receptors were taken from a young man in good health.

This clone was picked up one time. The chain has TRBV19 and TRBJ1-1; TRBD1 matches 10 bases. The CDR3 sequence is 15 residues long. Germline CDR1 and CDR2: LNHDA and SQIVND (reference sequence). Trimming removed 4 bases from V and 1 base from J; junction bases left unmatched: 3. CDR3 region: CASSKTGGPNTEAFF. DNA for the CDR3: TGTGCCAGTAGTAAGACAGGGGGCCCGAACACTGAAGCTTTCTTT.

This clone was seen only a few times. The CDR3 region has the DNA TGTGCCAGCAGCTTGGACAGATACAATGAGCAGTTCTTC. Translating gives CASSLDRYNEQFF. This rearrangement joins TRBV5-4 to TRBJ2-1; D uncertain. This CDR3 is 13 amino acids long. Trimming pared 0 bases from V and 4 bases from J, leaving 5 bases between. Germline CDR1 reads SGHNT; CDR2 reads YYREEE (reference sequence).

The rearrangement uses TRBV9 and TRBJ2-7, with D possibly being TRBD2 (6 bases). V shed 0 bases and J shed 3 bases, with 19 bases lying between them. This CDR3 region has 17 residues. Germline loops: CDR1 SGDLS, CDR2 YYNGEE. CDR3 amino acids: CASSVGGVGTEIYEQYF. CDR3 DNA sequence: TGTGCCAGCAGCGTAGGGGGTGTGGGGACTGAGATCTACGAGCAGTACTTC.